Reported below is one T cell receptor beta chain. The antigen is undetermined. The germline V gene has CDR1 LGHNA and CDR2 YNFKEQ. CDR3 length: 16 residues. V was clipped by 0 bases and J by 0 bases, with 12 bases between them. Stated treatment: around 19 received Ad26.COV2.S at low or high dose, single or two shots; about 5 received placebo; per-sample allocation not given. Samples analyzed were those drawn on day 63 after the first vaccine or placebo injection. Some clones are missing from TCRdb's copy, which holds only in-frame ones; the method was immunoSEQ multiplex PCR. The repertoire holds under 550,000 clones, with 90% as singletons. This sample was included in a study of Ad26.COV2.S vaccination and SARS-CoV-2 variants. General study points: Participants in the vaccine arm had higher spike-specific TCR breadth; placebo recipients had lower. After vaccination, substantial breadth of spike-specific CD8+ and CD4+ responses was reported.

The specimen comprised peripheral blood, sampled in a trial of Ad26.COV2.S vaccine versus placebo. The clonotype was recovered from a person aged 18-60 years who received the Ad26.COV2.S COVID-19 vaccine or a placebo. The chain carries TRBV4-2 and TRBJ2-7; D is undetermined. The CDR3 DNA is TGTGCCAGCAGCCAAGATCACCAGGCTAGCTCCTACGAGCAGTACTTC. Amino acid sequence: CASSQDHQASSYEQYF.